These 28 T cell receptor beta chains share one sample of origin, sequenced in a study of vaccination and CD4 T cells after COVID-19. An Oncomine TCR Beta short-read assay was used to sequence the DNA from cultured CD4+ T cells. Using its own MiXCR run on the PCR reads, TCRdb lists one record per CDR3 protein. The sample shows some 20,000 distinct CDR3 sequences, approximately 61% of them seen only once. These receptors have no known antigen. Treatment described: approximately 9-day PBMC culture with coronavirus spike peptide pools or control peptides (ViraFEST assay). What was sequenced was CD4+ T cells from blood, cultured in vitro. The receptors here all came from a human donor who had recovered from COVID-19.

Only a few counts were recorded for this clonotype. The V gene is TRBV6-5, the J gene TRBJ1-6; TRBD1 matches 8 bases. The CDR3 extends over 14 amino acids. V shed 4 bases and J 13 bases; nucleotides not matched to a gene: 9. The germline gives CDR1 MNHEY, CDR2 SVGAGI. The CDR3 spells CASSSVDRGTPLHF. CDR3 nucleotides: TGTGCCAGCAGTTCCGTCGACAGGGGAACTCCCCTCCACTTT.

The rearrangement uses TRBV7-6 and TRBJ1-1; possible D gene TRBD1, 6 bases. Per the germline V gene, CDR1 is SGHVS and CDR2 is FNYEAQ. The CDR3 length is 13 residues. V shed 5 bases and J shed 4 bases, with 11 bases lying between them. The CDR3 protein is CASSRQASTEAFF. CDR3 nucleotide sequence: TGTGCCAGCAGCCGACAGGCAAGCACTGAAGCTTTCTTT.

The chain combines TRBV5-1 with TRBJ1-2; 8 nucleotides agree with TRBD1. The germline gives CDR1 SGHRS, CDR2 YFSETQ. V trimming: 4 bases; J trimming: 14 bases; junction bases outside the gene matches: 16. There are 14 residues in the CDR3. Here the CDR3 reads CASSPLTGDAFKTF. The DNA for the CDR3 is TGCGCCAGCAGCCCTCTGACAGGGGACGCATTTAAGACCTTC.

This chain links TRBV4-2 with TRBJ2-3; D gene unclear. The CDR3 contains 11 residues. V was cut by 0 bases and J by 6 bases, with 1 base left in between. CDR1 is LGHNA, CDR2 YNFKEQ, per germline. The CDR3 DNA reads as TGTGCCAGCAGCCAAGAGGATACGCAGTATTTT. It translates to CASSQEDTQYF.

V is TRBV7-2 and J is TRBJ1-1; the D is unclear. The CDR3 spans 14 residues. The ends were cut back, 3 bases at V and 4 bases at J, with 12 bases in the middle. Germline V gene lookup returns CDR1 SGHTA and CDR2 FQGNSA. CDR3 in DNA: TGTGCCAGCAGCTTGGCACCTGGTAGCACTGAAGCTTTCTTT. Its protein is CASSLAPGSTEAFF.

J is TRBJ1-1 and V is TRBV15, with D possibly matching TRBD1 (6 bases). The CDR3 spans 15 residues. Germline CDR1 and CDR2: LNHNV and YYDKDF (reference sequence). Deletions cut 4 bases from V and 2 bases from J, with 14 bases between. This CDR3 reads CATSTRTAINTEAFF. The CDR3 DNA reads TGTGCCACCAGCACACGGACAGCGATTAACACTGAAGCTTTCTTT.

This sequence joins TRBV11-2 and TRBJ1-2, with D perhaps matching TRBD1 (5 bases). V lost 3 bases and J 6 bases, leaving 5 bases between the germline ends. From germline, CDR1 is SGHAT and CDR2 FQNNGV. The CDR3 totals 11 residues. This CDR3 reads CASSFRDGYTF. The CDR3 DNA is TGTGCCAGCAGCTTCAGGGATGGCTACACCTTC.

The rearrangement joins TRBV7-2 to TRBJ2-4; perhaps D is TRBD1 or TRBD2 (5 bases each). Trimming stripped 5 bases from V and 4 bases from J, with 12 bases between. The length of the CDR3 is 14 residues. Per the germline V gene, CDR1 is SGHTA and CDR2 is FQGNSA. CDR3: CASSLWDGKNIQYF. Written as DNA, the CDR3 is TGTGCCAGCAGCCTATGGGACGGAAAAAACATTCAGTACTTC.

CDR3 coding DNA: TGTGCCAGCAGTTACGGAGCTAGCGGCACTCAAGAGACCCAGTACTTC. Its translation: CASSYGASGTQETQYF. This rearrangement joins TRBV6-5 to TRBJ2-5; 7 bases agree with TRBD2. Germline CDR1 reads MNHEY; CDR2 reads SVGAGI. The V and J ends lost 2 bases and 2 bases, in that order; junction bases with no gene match: 8. The CDR3 loop spans 16 amino acids.

The gene calls are TRBV4-2 and TRBJ1-4; TRBD1 might be the D (6 bases). This CDR3 contains 15 residues. The V end lost 0 bases, the J end lost 4 bases, and 9 bases lay between the germline ends. Germline V gene sequence: CDR1 LGHNA, CDR2 YNFKEQ. The CDR3 loop is CASSQEVQGNEKLFF. In DNA form, the CDR3 reads TGTGCCAGCAGCCAAGAAGTACAGGGTAATGAAAAACTGTTTTTT.

The chain recombines TRBV6-2 or TRBV6-3 with TRBJ2-1; 7 bases are shared with TRBD2. The CDR3 totals 15 residues. The V and J ends lost 2 bases and 3 bases, in that order; junction bases with no gene match: 4. Per the germline V gene, CDR1 is MNHEY and CDR2 is SVGEGT. This chain's CDR3 is CASSYLVAGYNEQFF. The CDR3 region has the DNA TGTGCCAGCAGTTACCTGGTAGCGGGCTACAATGAGCAGTTCTTC.

The CDR3 DNA reads TGTGCCAGCGGGGAGATGGGGCCTAACTATGGCTACACCTTC. Translated, it gives CASGEMGPNYGYTF. J is TRBJ1-2 and V is TRBV6-1; D may be TRBD1 (5 bases). The CDR3 is 14 amino acids. CDR1 is MNHNS, CDR2 SASEGT, per germline. Deletions cut 8 bases from V and 0 bases from J, with 13 bases between.

V and J are TRBV24-1 and TRBJ1-5, with no clear D. The germline CDR1 and CDR2 sequences are KGHDR and SFDVKD. Trimming removed 7 bases from V and 1 base from J, with 10 bases in between. CDR3 length: 14 residues. CDR3 sequence (DNA): TGTGCCACCAGGCAAGGGCTAAGCAATCAGCCCCAGCATTTT. This encodes CATRQGLSNQPQHF.

V and J are TRBV6-1 and TRBJ1-5, with no clear D. With 5 bases removed from V and 5 bases from J, the gap between germline ends came to 16 bases. Germline V CDR1 and CDR2: MNHNS, SASEGT. This CDR3 is built from 15 residues. In nucleotides, the CDR3 is TGTGCCAGCAGTCTCGGACCCTTTGGGGATCAGCCCCAGCATTTT. Translating gives CASSLGPFGDQPQHF.

This clonotype was seen only a few times. The genes are TRBV19 and TRBJ1-5; 7 bases are shared with TRBD1. V lost 1 base to trimming and J lost 2 bases; unmatched junction nucleotides: 2. The germline V gene has CDR1 LNHDA and CDR2 SQIVND (reference sequence). There are 15 residues in the CDR3. CDR3 in DNA: TGTGCCAGTAGTATAGCGAGGGGGCGCAATCAGCCCCAGCATTTT. The encoded protein is CASSIARGRNQPQHF.

The chain links TRBV15 to TRBJ1-1, with D perhaps TRBD1 (6 bases). The CDR3 covers 14 residues. The germline V and J ends were trimmed by 2 bases and 3 bases, with 10 bases remaining between them. The V gene's germline CDR1 is LNHNV and CDR2 YYDKDF (reference sequence). The CDR3 loop is CATSRSHRDTEAFF. CDR3 DNA: TGTGCCACCAGCAGATCCCACAGGGACACTGAAGCTTTCTTT.

This sequence joins TRBV5-4 and TRBJ1-1, with TRBD1 identical over 7 bases. CDR1 SGHNT and CDR2 YYREEE come from the germline V gene (reference sequence). The CDR3 has 14 amino acids. J gave up 3 bases and V 3 bases, and 5 bases lay outside the gene matches. The CDR3 DNA sequence: TGTGCCAGCAGCTCATCCGGGACAGACACTGAAGCTTTCTTT. The encoded protein is CASSSSGTDTEAFF.

V usage is TRBV6-1 and J usage is TRBJ1-5, with D hard to call. The CDR3 has 15 amino acids. Trimming cost V 1 base and J 0 bases, with 7 bases left between them. Per germline, CDR1 MNHNS and CDR2 SASEGT. In DNA form, the CDR3 reads TGTGCCAGCAGTGAAGGCAGTTATAGCAATCAGCCCCAGCATTTT. As protein: CASSEGSYSNQPQHF.

The chain is built from TRBV6-1 and TRBJ2-3; TRBD2 is a possible D gene (6 bases). The V gene's germline CDR1 is MNHNS and CDR2 SASEGT. The length of the CDR3 is 14 residues. Trimming pared 3 bases from V and 2 bases from J, leaving 9 bases between. The CDR3 protein is CASSDGGDTDTQYF. CDR3 sequence (DNA): TGTGCCAGCAGTGACGGAGGGGACACAGATACGCAGTATTTT.

This chain connects TRBV20-1 to TRBJ1-5; D gene uncertain. Deletions cut 5 bases from V and 2 bases from J, with 25 bases between. Germline V CDR1 and CDR2: DFQATT, SNEGSKA (reference sequence). CDR3 length: 18 amino acids. CDR3 in DNA: TGCAGTGCTCAGACCACCTCGGTTTGGGGTTTGGGCAATCAGCCCCAGCATTTT. Its protein is CSAQTTSVWGLGNQPQHF.

The chain couples TRBV20-1 to TRBJ2-1; D unclear. This CDR3 has 12 amino acids. V lost 1 base and J lost 4, with 5 bases in between. The germline V gene encodes CDR1 DFQATT and CDR2 SNEGSKA (reference sequence). CDR3 in amino acids: CSARAGYNEQFF. The CDR3 coding sequence is TGCAGTGCTAGAGCCGGTTACAATGAGCAGTTCTTC.

This clonotype was detected a few times. This chain uses TRBV6-2 or TRBV6-3 with TRBJ1-5; 9 bases line up with TRBD1. The CDR3 extends over 15 amino acids. In germline, CDR1 is MNHEY, CDR2 SVGEGT. V was pared by 5 bases and J by 4 bases, with 6 bases of the junction left unmatched. Written as DNA, the CDR3 is TGTGCCAGCAGTCCTTGGGACAGGGTAAATCAGCCCCAGCATTTT. Protein: CASSPWDRVNQPQHF.

V usage is TRBV2 and J usage is TRBJ2-7, with D possibly TRBD2 on 7 matching bases. The length of the CDR3 is 17 residues. Trimming took 1 base from V and 4 from J, leaving 20 bases between them. Germline V CDR1 and CDR2: SNHLY, FYNNEI. In DNA, the CDR3 is TGTGCCAGCAGTGAAGATGGGGCGCGGGGGCCTTCATACGAGCAGTACTTC. Translated: CASSEDGARGPSYEQYF.

The gene calls are TRBV9 and TRBJ2-7; 12 bases align to TRBD2. This CDR3 is built from 15 residues. Germline values: CDR1 SGDLS, CDR2 YYNGEE. The ends lost 4 bases at V and 6 bases at J; junction bases unmatched: 8. In DNA form, the CDR3 reads TGTGCCAGCAGCCCGAGACTAGCGGGAGCCTCCGAGCAGTACTTC. Protein product: CASSPRLAGASEQYF.

The chain links TRBV7-2 to TRBJ1-5; D is ambiguous. The germline V and J ends were trimmed by 4 bases and 4 bases, with 11 bases remaining between them. The CDR3 runs 14 residues. CDR1 SGHTA and CDR2 FQGNSA come from the germline V gene. The CDR3 DNA sequence: TGTGCCAGCAGCTCGCGGGGTTTGAATCAGCCCCAGCATTTT. This sequence encodes CASSSRGLNQPQHF.

This chain links TRBV11-3 with TRBJ1-1; TRBD1 is a possible D gene (5 bases). Germline CDR1 SGHNT, CDR2 YENEEA. V was cut by 4 bases and J by 5 bases, with 17 bases left in between. This CDR3 is 15 amino acids long. The CDR3 DNA reads TGTGCCAGCAGCTCACGGGCAGGGAGTGGGACTGAAGCTTTCTTT. This gives the protein CASSSRAGSGTEAFF.

This rearrangement joins TRBV6-1 to TRBJ2-7, with D perhaps TRBD1 (5 bases). Germline values: CDR1 MNHNS, CDR2 SASEGT. The CDR3 totals 13 residues. Trimming stripped 6 bases from V and 5 bases from J, with 14 bases between. This CDR3 is CASRRTRVNEQYF. In DNA, the CDR3 is TGTGCCAGCAGGAGGACAAGGGTCAACGAGCAGTACTTC.

The J gene is TRBJ2-2, the V gene TRBV29-1; 9 bases map to TRBD2. CDR1 and CDR2 (germline): SQVTM, ANQGSEA. V was pared by 6 bases and J by 3 bases, with 8 bases of the junction left unmatched. The CDR3 consists of 15 residues. Here the CDR3 DNA reads TGCAGCGTCCGACCGACTAGCGGCTACACCGGGGAGCTGTTTTTT. It is translated as CSVRPTSGYTGELFF.